The present T cell receptor beta chain was sequenced within a study of shared clonotypes between healthy human individuals. Study conclusions and caveats: The study found lower generation probabilities in non-shared clonotypes than in those shared by all four donors.

Profiled with immunoSEQ multiplex PCR; TCRdb holds only in-frame clones, not every one. The sample lists roughly 2.1 million clones; about 92% were seen once. V lost 9 bases, J lost 3 bases, and 11 bases lay in between. The CDR3 totals 12 residues. CDR1 is MNHNS, CDR2 SASEGT, per germline. Selected positively for CCR7 and CD45RO-negative, naive CD8 cells excluded terminally differentiated effector memory CD45RA+ cells. This clone was seen a single time. Its antigen is unidentified. This receptor was taken from a young man in good health. Some clones in this sample may be carry-over from other donors' samples. The sample comprised naive CD8+ T cells from PBMCs. The rearrangement uses TRBV6-1 and TRBJ2-5, with a tentative D call TRBD1 (6 bases). The CDR3 coding sequence is TGTGCCAGTTACAGGGCTGAAGAGACCCAGTACTTC. It translates to CASYRAEETQYF.